Listed below are T cell receptor beta chains from one sample, sequenced in a study of cytomegalovirus exposure and HLA in healthy donors. Clones were sequenced by immunoSEQ multiplex PCR, and TCRdb holds only the in-frame ones, with some missing. The sample yields about 190,000 clones, 70% to 90% seen once. The sequenced sample consisted of PBMCs. These receptors came from a woman aged 18-29 years in good health and CMV-seronegative. CDR3s include the opening cysteine and the closing phenylalanine or tryptophan. The D gene is left open where the match is weak. A row's size may be missing; if present it is once, few, many or a size class.

len	v_gene	abundance	j_gene	d_gene	CDR3nt	CDR3aa
13	TRBV30	.	TRBJ2-1	TRBD2	TGTGCCTGGAGTTATCATAGCGGGAATGAGCAGTTCTTC	CAWSYHSGNEQFF
14	TRBV2	once	TRBJ2-7	.	TGTGCCAGCAGTGCAGGGCAGGGGCACTACGAGCAGTACTTC	CASSAGQGHYEQYF
12	TRBV7-2	.	TRBJ1-5	TRBD1	TGTGCCAGCAGCTTCGACAGGGAGCCCCAGCATTTT	CASSFDREPQHF
15	TRBV21-1	.	TRBJ1-5	.	TGTGCCAGCAGCAAACATAGAGTGAGCAATCAGCCCCAGCATTTT	CASSKHRVSNQPQHF
14	TRBV7-2	.	TRBJ1-1	.	TGTGCCAGCAGCTTTACGAGGTCGAACACTGAAGCTTTCTTT	CASSFTRSNTEAFF
15	TRBV30	.	TRBJ2-1	TRBD2	TGTGCACAAGGGGTGGGGAGGGGTGACAACAATGAGCAGTTCTTC	CAQGVGRGDNNEQFF
12	TRBV15	.	TRBJ1-1	.	TGTGCCACCAGCAGAGATGCGACTAAAGCTTTCTTT	CATSRDATKAFF
13	TRBV2	.	TRBJ2-7	.	TGTGCCAGCCGCCGAAAACAGGGCCACGAGCAGTACTTC	CASRRKQGHEQYF
14	TRBV6-4	.	TRBJ2-5	.	TGTGCCAGCAGTGACTCCCTCGAGTCGGAGACCCAGTACTTC	CASSDSLESETQYF
15	TRBV29-1	.	TRBJ2-1	TRBD2	TGCAGCGTTGAAAGACTAGCGGGGGGTGACAATGAGCAGTTCTTC	CSVERLAGGDNEQFF
15	TRBV19	.	TRBJ2-4	TRBD1	TGTGCCAGTAGGACACAGGGGACGAGCAAAAACATTCAGTACTTC	CASRTQGTSKNIQYF
17	TRBV7-2	.	TRBJ2-3	TRBD1	TGTGCCAGCAGCTTCCTTTCGACAGGGGCGAGCACAGATACGCAGTATTTT	CASSFLSTGASTDTQYF
13	TRBV11-3	.	TRBJ2-1	.	TGTGCCAGCAGCTTAGTCTTATCGGGTGAGCAGTTCTTC	CASSLVLSGEQFF
12	TRBV27	.	TRBJ2-2	.	TGTGCCAGCAGCCAGAGGGCCGGGGAGCTGTTTTTT	CASSQRAGELFF
15	TRBV6-1	.	TRBJ2-1	.	TGTGCCAGCAGTCAAGGACCCGGAGGGACCAATGAGCAGTTCTTC	CASSQGPGGTNEQFF
11	TRBV28	.	TRBJ1-1	.	TGTGCCAGCAGTTTCTACACTGAAGCTTTCTTT	CASSFYTEAFF
15	TRBV18	.	TRBJ2-2	.	TGTGCCAGCTCACCCTCGGGACAAAACACCGGGGAGCTGTTTTTT	CASSPSGQNTGELFF
15	TRBV9	few	TRBJ1-1	.	TGTGCCAGCAGCGTAGAGGCCGGGGGGGGCACTGAAGCTTTCTTT	CASSVEAGGGTEAFF
16	TRBV4-2	once	TRBJ1-5	TRBD1	TGTGCCAGCAGCCACGATCTACAGGGGGATAATCAGCCCCAGCATTTT	CASSHDLQGDNQPQHF
14	TRBV27	.	TRBJ2-7	.	TGTGCCAGCAAATACAGGGCCAGCTCCTACGAGCAGTACTTC	CASKYRASSYEQYF
15	TRBV5-4	.	TRBJ2-5	TRBD2	TGTGCCAGCAGCTCCCCAGCGGGGGGACAAGAGACCCAGTACTTC	CASSSPAGGQETQYF
12	TRBV7-9	.	TRBJ1-2	TRBD1	TGTGCCAGCAGCATCAGGGGGTATGGCTACACCTTC	CASSIRGYGYTF
15	TRBV6-1	few	TRBJ2-7	TRBD1	TGTGCCAGCAGTGAAGCCCAGGGGGCGTTCTACGAGCAGTACTTC	CASSEAQGAFYEQYF
18	TRBV6-4	.	TRBJ2-7	.	TGTGCCAGCAGTGACACCCAAGACAGTACGGGAGACACCTACGAGCAGTACTTC	CASSDTQDSTGDTYEQYF
15	TRBV2	.	TRBJ1-6	.	TGTGCCAGCAGACCCCGGGGCTCCTATAATTCACCCCTCCACTTT	CASRPRGSYNSPLHF
15	TRBV9	.	TRBJ2-3	.	TGTGCCAGCAGCGTAGTTGGCGCGGCGGGGGATACGCAGTATTTT	CASSVVGAAGDTQYF
12	TRBV6-1	.	TRBJ1-5	.	TGTGCCAGCAGTCCCAGAGGCCAGCCCCAGCATTTT	CASSPRGQPQHF
13	TRBV7-2	.	TRBJ2-3	.	TGTGCCAGCAGGCCTCAGGGGACAGATACGCAGTATTTT	CASRPQGTDTQYF
16	TRBV10-3	.	TRBJ1-5	.	TGTGCCATCAGGGCTGAGACGGAGGTTGACAATCAGCCCCAGCATTTT	CAIRAETEVDNQPQHF
13	TRBV12-5	.	TRBJ2-6	.	TGTGCTAGTGGTTTCCAAGGGGCCAACGTCCTGACTTTC	CASGFQGANVLTF
14	TRBV21-1	.	TRBJ2-1	.	TGTGCCAGCTCACTGGGACAGACCTACAATGAGCAGTTCTTC	CASSLGQTYNEQFF
15	TRBV30	.	TRBJ2-2	.	TGTGCCTGGAGGACACCCCATAGGAACACCGGGGAGCTGTTTTTT	CAWRTPHRNTGELFF
14	TRBV6-1	.	TRBJ2-7	.	TGTGCCAGCGCCCGTGTAGTGAAGGGGCCCGAGCAGTACTTC	CASARVVKGPEQYF
17	TRBV7-7	.	TRBJ2-2	TRBD2	TGTGCTAGCAGCCCGGGTAGCGGGGGCCCTTACACCGGGGAGCTGTTTTTT	CASSPGSGGPYTGELFF
16	TRBV5-5	.	TRBJ2-2	.	TGTGCCAGCAGCCCTCCGGGAAGGGAATACACCGGGGAGCTGTTTTTT	CASSPPGREYTGELFF
15	TRBV4-1	.	TRBJ2-2	TRBD2	TGCGCCAGCAGCATGGGGACTAGCGGCACCGGGGAGCTGTTTTTT	CASSMGTSGTGELFF
17	TRBV28	.	TRBJ2-7	TRBD1	TGTGCCAGCAGTTCACCGGGACAGCCAACCGGGTCCTACGAGCAGTACTTC	CASSSPGQPTGSYEQYF